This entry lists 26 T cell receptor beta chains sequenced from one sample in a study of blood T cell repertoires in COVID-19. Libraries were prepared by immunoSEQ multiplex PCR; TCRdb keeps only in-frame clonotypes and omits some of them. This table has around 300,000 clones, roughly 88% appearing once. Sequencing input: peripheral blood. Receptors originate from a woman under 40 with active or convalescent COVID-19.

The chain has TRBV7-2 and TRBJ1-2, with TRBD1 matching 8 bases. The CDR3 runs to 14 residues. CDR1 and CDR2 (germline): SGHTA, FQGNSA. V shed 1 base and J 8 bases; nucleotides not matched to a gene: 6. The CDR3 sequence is CASSLVAGGFGYTF. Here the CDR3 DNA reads TGTGCCAGCAGCTTAGTGGCAGGGGGCTTCGGCTACACCTTC.

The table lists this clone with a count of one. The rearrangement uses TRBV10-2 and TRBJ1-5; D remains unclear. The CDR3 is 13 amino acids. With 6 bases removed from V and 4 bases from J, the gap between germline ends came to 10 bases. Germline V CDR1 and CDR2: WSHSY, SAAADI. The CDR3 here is CASSEHGNQPQHF. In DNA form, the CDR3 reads TGCGCCAGCAGCGAACACGGGAATCAGCCCCAGCATTTT.

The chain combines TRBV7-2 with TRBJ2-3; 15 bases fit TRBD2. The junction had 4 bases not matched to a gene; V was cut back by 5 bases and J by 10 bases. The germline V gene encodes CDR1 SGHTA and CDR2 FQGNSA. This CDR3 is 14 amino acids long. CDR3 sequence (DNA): TGTGCCAGCAGCGCGGGACTAGCGGGGGGCCCGCAGTATTTT. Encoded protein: CASSAGLAGGPQYF.

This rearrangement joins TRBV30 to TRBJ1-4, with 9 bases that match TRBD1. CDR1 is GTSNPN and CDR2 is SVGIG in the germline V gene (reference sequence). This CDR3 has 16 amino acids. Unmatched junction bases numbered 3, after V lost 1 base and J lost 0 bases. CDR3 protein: CAWSAGQGATNEKLFF. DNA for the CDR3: TGTGCCTGGAGTGCGGGACAGGGTGCAACTAATGAAAAACTGTTTTTT.

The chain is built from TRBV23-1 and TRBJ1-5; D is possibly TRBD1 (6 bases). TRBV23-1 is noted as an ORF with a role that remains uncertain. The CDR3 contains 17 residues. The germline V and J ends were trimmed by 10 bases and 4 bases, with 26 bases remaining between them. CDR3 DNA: TGCGCCACCCAGAGGCTAATCCAGGGGTCGTGTAATCAGCCCCAGCATTTT. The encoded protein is CATQRLIQGSCNQPQHF.

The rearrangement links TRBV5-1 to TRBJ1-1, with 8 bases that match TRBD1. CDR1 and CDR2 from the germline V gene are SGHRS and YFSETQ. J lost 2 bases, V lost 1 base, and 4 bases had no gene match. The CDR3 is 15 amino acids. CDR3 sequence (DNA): TGCGCCAGCAGCTTGCTCGCAGGGGGCAACACTGAAGCTTTCTTT. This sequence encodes CASSLLAGGNTEAFF.

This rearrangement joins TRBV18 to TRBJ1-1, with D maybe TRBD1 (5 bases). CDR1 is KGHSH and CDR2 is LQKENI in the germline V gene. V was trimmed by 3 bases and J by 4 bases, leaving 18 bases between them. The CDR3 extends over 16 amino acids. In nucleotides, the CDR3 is TGTGCCAGCTCACCCCCTACCCCGGGGGTCGGCACTGAAGCTTTCTTT. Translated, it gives CASSPPTPGVGTEAFF. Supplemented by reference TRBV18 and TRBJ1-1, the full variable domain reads NAGVMQNPRHLVRRRGQEARLRCSPMKGHSHVYWYRQLPEEGLKFMVYLQKENIIDESGMPKERFSAEFPKEGPSILRIQQVVRGDSAAYFCASSPPTPGVGTEAFFGQGTRLTVV.

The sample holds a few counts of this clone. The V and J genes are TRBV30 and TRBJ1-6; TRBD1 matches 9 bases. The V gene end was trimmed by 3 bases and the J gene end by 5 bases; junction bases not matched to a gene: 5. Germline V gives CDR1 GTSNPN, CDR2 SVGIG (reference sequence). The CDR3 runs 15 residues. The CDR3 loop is CAWRPRDRDNSPLHF. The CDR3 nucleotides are TGTGCCTGGAGGCCCCGGGACAGGGATAATTCACCCCTCCACTTT.

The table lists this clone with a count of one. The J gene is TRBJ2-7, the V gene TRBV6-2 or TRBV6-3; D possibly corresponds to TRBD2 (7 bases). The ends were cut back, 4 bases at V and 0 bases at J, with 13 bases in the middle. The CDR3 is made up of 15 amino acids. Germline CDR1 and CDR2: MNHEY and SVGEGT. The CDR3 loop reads CASSSGGQSSYEQYF. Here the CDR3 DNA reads TGTGCCAGCAGTTCCGGGGGGCAAAGCTCCTACGAGCAGTACTTC.

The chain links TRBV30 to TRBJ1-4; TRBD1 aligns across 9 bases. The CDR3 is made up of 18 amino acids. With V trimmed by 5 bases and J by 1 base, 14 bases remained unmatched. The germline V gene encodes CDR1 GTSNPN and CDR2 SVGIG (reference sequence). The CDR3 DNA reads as TGTGCCTGGGAAGGAAGGACAGGGGTAAAGATAACTAATGAAAAACTGTTTTTT. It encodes CAWEGRTGVKITNEKLFF.

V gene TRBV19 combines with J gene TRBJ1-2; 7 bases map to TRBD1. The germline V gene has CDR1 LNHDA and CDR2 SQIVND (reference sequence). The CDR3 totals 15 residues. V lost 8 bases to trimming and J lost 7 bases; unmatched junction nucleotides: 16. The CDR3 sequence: CASQRRNDRERGYTF. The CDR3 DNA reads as TGTGCCAGTCAACGCCGTAACGACAGGGAGCGTGGCTACACCTTC.

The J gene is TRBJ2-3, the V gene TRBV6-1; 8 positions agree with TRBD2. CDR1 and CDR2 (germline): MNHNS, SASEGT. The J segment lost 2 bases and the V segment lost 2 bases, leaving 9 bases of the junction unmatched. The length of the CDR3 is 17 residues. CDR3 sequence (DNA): TGTGCCAGCAGTGAAACGGTACTAGCGGACATCACAGATACGCAGTATTTT. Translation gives CASSETVLADITDTQYF.

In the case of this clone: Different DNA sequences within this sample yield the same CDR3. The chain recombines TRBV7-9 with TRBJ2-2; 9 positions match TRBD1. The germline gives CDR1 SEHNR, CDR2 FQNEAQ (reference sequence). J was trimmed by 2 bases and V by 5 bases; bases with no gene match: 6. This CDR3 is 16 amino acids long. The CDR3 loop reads CASSIPGQGNTGELFF. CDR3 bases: TGTGCCAGCAGCATTCCGGGACAGGGTAACACCGGGGAGCTGTTTTTT.

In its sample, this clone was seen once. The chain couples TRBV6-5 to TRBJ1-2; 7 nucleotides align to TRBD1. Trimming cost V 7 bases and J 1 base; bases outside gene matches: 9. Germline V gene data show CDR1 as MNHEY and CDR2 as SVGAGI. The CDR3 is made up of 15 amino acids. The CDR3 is CASTRGGGGNYGYTF. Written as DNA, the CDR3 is TGTGCCAGCACGCGAGGGGGCGGAGGTAACTATGGCTACACCTTC.

In DNA, the CDR3 is TGTGCCAGCAGCACAGGGACCCCCGGCGCTGAAGCTTTCTTT. As protein: CASSTGTPGAEAFF. V is TRBV6-4 and J is TRBJ1-1; TRBD1 is a possible D gene (6 bases). Germline CDR1 reads MRHNA; CDR2 reads SNTAGT. CDR3 length equals 14 residues. Trimming removed 6 bases from V and 6 bases from J, with 17 bases in between.

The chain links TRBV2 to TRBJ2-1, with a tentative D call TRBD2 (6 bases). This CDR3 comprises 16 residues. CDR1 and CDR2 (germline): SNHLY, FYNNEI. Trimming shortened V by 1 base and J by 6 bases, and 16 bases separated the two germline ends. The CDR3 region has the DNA TGTGCCAGCAGTGAAGTGCTGCTAGCGAGCTTCAATGAGCAGTTCTTC. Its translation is CASSEVLLASFNEQFF. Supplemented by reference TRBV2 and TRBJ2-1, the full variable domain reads EPEVTQTPSHQVTQMGQEVILRCVPISNHLYFYWYRQILGQKVEFLVSFYNNEISEKSEIFDDQFSVERPDGSNFTLKIRSTKLEDSAMYFCASSEVLLASFNEQFFGPGTRLTVL.

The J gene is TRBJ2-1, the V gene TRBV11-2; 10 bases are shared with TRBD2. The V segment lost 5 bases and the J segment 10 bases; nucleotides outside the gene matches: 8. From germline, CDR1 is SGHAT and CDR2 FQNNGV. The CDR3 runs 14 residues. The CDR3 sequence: CASSRSGGVPEQFF. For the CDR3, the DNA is TGTGCCAGCAGCCGGAGCGGGGGGGTCCCCGAGCAGTTCTTC.

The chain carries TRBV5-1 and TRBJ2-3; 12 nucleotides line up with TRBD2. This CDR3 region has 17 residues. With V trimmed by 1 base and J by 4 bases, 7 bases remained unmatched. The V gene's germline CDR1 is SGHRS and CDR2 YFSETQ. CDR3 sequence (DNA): TGCGCCAGCAGCTTGTTCCCTAGCGGGGGGGCATCAGATACGCAGTATTTT. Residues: CASSLFPSGGASDTQYF. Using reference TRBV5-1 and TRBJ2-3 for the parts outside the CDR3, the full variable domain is KAGVTQTPRYLIKTRGQQVTLSCSPISGHRSVSWYQQTPGQGLQFLFEYFSETQRNKGNFPGRFSGRQFSNSRSEMNVSTLELGDSALYLCASSLFPSGGASDTQYFGPGTRLTVL.

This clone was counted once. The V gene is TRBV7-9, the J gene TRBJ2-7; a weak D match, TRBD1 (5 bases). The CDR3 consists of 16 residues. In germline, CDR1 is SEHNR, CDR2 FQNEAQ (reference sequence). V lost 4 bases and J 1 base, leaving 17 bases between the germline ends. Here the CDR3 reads CASSSKVGPGSYEQYF. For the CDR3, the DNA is TGTGCCAGCAGCTCCAAAGTCGGGCCAGGGTCCTACGAGCAGTACTTC.

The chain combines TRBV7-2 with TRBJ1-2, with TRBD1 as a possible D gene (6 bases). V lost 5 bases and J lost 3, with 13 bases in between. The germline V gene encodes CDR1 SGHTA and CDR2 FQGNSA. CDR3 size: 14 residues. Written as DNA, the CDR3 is TGTGCCAGCAGCGTTCGACAGGCTGACTATGGCTACACCTTC. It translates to CASSVRQADYGYTF. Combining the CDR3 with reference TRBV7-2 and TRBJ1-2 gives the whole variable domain GAGVSQSPSNKVTEKGKDVELRCDPISGHTALYWYRQSLGQGLEFLIYFQGNSAPDKSGLPSDRFSAERTGGSVSTLTIQRTQQEDSAVYLCASSVRQADYGYTFGSGTRLTVV.

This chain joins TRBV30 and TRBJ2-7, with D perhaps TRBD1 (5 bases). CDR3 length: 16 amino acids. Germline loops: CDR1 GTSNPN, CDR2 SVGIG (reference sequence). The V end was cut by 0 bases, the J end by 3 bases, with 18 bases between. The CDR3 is CAWSVRRTPSVYEQYF. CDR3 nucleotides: TGTGCCTGGAGTGTACGAAGGACACCCTCCGTCTACGAGCAGTACTTC.

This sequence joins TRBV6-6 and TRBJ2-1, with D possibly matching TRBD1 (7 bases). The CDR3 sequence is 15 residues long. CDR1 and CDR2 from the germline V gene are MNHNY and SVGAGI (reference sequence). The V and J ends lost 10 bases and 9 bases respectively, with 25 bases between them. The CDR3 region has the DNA TGTGCCACCCAAGCCGGGACAGCCATCGGGGGTGAGCAGTTCTTC. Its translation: CATQAGTAIGGEQFF.

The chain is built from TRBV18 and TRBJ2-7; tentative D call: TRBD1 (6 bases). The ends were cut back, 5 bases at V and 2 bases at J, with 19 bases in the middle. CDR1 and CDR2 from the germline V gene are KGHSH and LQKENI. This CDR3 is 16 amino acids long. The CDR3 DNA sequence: TGTGCCAGCTCAGCAGGCGCCGGGACAACTGCCTACGAGCAGTACTTC. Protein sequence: CASSAGAGTTAYEQYF. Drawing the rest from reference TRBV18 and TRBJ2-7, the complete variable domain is NAGVMQNPRHLVRRRGQEARLRCSPMKGHSHVYWYRQLPEEGLKFMVYLQKENIIDESGMPKERFSAEFPKEGPSILRIQQVVRGDSAAYFCASSAGAGTTAYEQYFGPGTRLTVT.

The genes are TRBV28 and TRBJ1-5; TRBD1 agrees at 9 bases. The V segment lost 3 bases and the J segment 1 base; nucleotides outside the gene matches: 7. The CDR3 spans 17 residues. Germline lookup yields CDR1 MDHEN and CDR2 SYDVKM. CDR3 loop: CASSLLQGASSNQPQHF. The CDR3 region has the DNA TGTGCCAGCAGTTTGTTACAGGGGGCATCGAGCAATCAGCCCCAGCATTTT. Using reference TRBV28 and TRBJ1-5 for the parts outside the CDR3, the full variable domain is DVKVTQSSRYLVKRTGEKVFLECVQDMDHENMFWYRQDPGLGLRLIYFSYDVKMKEKGDIPEGYSVSREKKERFSLILESASTNQTSMYLCASSLLQGASSNQPQHFGDGTRLSIL.

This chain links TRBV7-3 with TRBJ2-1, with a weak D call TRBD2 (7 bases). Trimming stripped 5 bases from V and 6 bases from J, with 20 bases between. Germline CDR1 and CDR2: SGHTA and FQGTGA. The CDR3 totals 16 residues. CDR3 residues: CASSLPLTGGSNEQFF. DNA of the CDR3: TGTGCCAGCAGCCTACCCCTGACGGGGGGCTCCAATGAGCAGTTCTTC.

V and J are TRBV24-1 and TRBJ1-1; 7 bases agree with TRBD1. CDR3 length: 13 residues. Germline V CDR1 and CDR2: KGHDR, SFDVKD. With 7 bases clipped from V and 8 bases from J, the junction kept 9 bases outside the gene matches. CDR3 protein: CATRRGPGGEAFF. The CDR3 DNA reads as TGTGCCACCAGGAGGGGGCCGGGAGGGGAAGCTTTCTTT.